These 14 T cell receptor beta chains were sequenced from one sample in a study of neoadjuvant anti-PD-1 for oral cavity cancer. TCRdb keeps only in-frame clones here, not all; method: immunoSEQ multiplex PCR. The data contain about 7,200 clones, around 60% of them singletons. Sequences were derived from tumor tissue, sampled before nivolumab (anti-PD-1) treatment. These receptors were obtained from a person aged 40-85 years with oral cavity squamous cell carcinoma.

V usage is TRBV5-1 and J usage is TRBJ2-2; 7 positions match TRBD2. This CDR3 comprises 14 residues. After removal of 3 bases from V and 2 bases from J, the junction contained 1 base not matched to a gene. Germline loops: CDR1 SGHRS, CDR2 YFSETQ. The CDR3 bases are TGCGCCAGCAGCTCTAGCGGAAACACCGGGGAGCTGTTTTTT. It translates to CASSSSGNTGELFF.

The chain employs TRBV4-1 and TRBJ1-4; 11 bases match TRBD1. Germline V CDR1 and CDR2: MGHRA, YSYEKL. V gave up 4 bases and J gave up 2 bases; unmatched junction bases: 3. The CDR3 covers 16 residues. CDR3 in amino acids: CASSPGQGATNEKLFF. In nucleotides, the CDR3 is TGCGCCAGCAGCCCAGGACAGGGGGCGACTAATGAAAAACTGTTTTTT.

This clone was counted a few times. The chain recombines TRBV29-1 with TRBJ2-7; 9 nucleotides line up with TRBD2. The CDR3 sequence is 15 residues long. Germline values: CDR1 SQVTM, CDR2 ANQGSEA. V lost 0 bases and J lost 6; bases outside the gene matches: 9. CDR3: CSVEDPSGMRGEQYF. The CDR3 region has the DNA TGCAGCGTTGAAGATCCTAGCGGGATGAGGGGCGAGCAGTACTTC.

This sequence joins TRBV12-2 and TRBJ1-1; the table assigns TRBD1, which was not confirmed against the DNA. TRBV12-2 is annotated as a pseudogene. The CDR3 runs to 14 residues. The CDR3 coding sequence is TGTGCAAGTCGCTTAGTAGACAGGGACACTGAAGCTTTCTTT. Translated, it gives CASRLVDRDTEAFF.

The rearrangement uses TRBV27 and TRBJ2-7; possibly TRBD2 for D (6 bases). Looked up from germline, CDR1 is MNHEY and CDR2 is SMNVEV (reference sequence). Deletions cut 2 bases from V and 5 bases from J, with 13 bases between. The CDR3 length is 14 residues. Written as DNA, the CDR3 is TGTGCCAGCAGTTTAGGGCGGGGCGGCCACGAGCAGTACTTC. Protein product: CASSLGRGGHEQYF.

This clone was counted only a few times. The chain has TRBV9 and TRBJ1-6, with D possibly TRBD1 on 5 matching bases. Trimming shortened V by 0 bases and J by 7 bases, and 14 bases separated the two germline ends. The CDR3 extends over 16 amino acids. Germline V gene lookup returns CDR1 SGDLS and CDR2 YYNGEE. CDR3 coding DNA: TGTGCCAGCAGCGTAGGGTGGGGGTCGCCGAATTCACCCCTCCACTTT. It is translated as CASSVGWGSPNSPLHF.

V and J are TRBV20-1 and TRBJ2-3; the D is unclear. Trimming shortened V by 6 bases and J by 8 bases, and 12 bases separated the two germline ends. This CDR3 comprises 11 residues. Germline CDR1 DFQATT, CDR2 SNEGSKA (reference sequence). The DNA for the CDR3 is TGCAGTGCCCGCGGCTACGGTACGCAGTATTTT. As protein: CSARGYGTQYF.

This clone has only a few counts. The V call is TRBV6-1, the J call TRBJ2-6, with 9 positions matching TRBD1. With 6 bases clipped from V and 0 bases from J, the junction kept 0 bases outside the gene matches. CDR3 length equals 15 residues. Germline CDR1 reads MNHNS; CDR2 reads SASEGT. The CDR3 coding sequence is TGTGCCAGCAGGACAGGGGGCTCTGGGGCCAACGTCCTGACTTTC. Translating it yields CASRTGGSGANVLTF.

In its sample, this clone ranks as medium-sized. The CDR3, as DNA: TGCGCCAGCAGCCCGGGGACAGGTCGCGCTGGGACTGGCTACACCTTC. As protein: CASSPGTGRAGTGYTF. The rearrangement joins TRBV5-1 to TRBJ1-2; 8 nucleotides line up with TRBD1. This CDR3 region has 16 residues. CDR1 SGHRS and CDR2 YFSETQ come from the germline V gene. Trimming at V came to 4 bases and at J to 7 bases, leaving 15 bases not matched to a gene.

This clone was counted between two and nine times. This sequence joins TRBV13 and TRBJ2-2; 13 bases match TRBD2. The CDR3 is 17 residues long. Germline CDR1 reads PRHDT; CDR2 reads FYEKMQ (reference sequence). V gave up 4 bases and J gave up 5 bases; unmatched junction bases: 7. The CDR3 region is CASSSGLAGVRTGELFF. In nucleotides, the CDR3 is TGTGCCAGCAGCTCTGGACTAGCGGGGGTAAGGACCGGGGAGCTGTTTTTT.

This sequence joins TRBV15 and TRBJ2-1; D is perhaps TRBD1 (5 bases). Trimming took off 1 base at V and 0 bases at J, with 13 bases between the two ends. Germline V gives CDR1 LNHNV, CDR2 YYDKDF (reference sequence). This CDR3 comprises 17 residues. Here the CDR3 reads CATSRGRTPSSYNEQFF. CDR3 coding DNA: TGTGCCACCAGCAGAGGCAGGACACCAAGCTCCTACAATGAGCAGTTCTTC.

This chain joins TRBV19 and TRBJ1-5; 8 bases map to TRBD1. CDR1 is LNHDA, CDR2 SQIVND, per germline (reference sequence). The length of the CDR3 is 16 residues. The V and J ends lost 1 base and 3 bases, in that order; junction bases with no gene match: 5. CDR3 sequence: CASSIGRDRPNQPQHF. The CDR3 DNA reads as TGTGCCAGTAGTATAGGTCGGGACAGGCCCAATCAGCCCCAGCATTTT.

Remarks on this clone: Other nucleotide sequences from this sample produce the same CDR3. V gene TRBV19 combines with J gene TRBJ2-1; either TRBD1 or TRBD2 may supply D (5 bases each). Per the germline V gene, CDR1 is LNHDA and CDR2 is SQIVND (reference sequence). Trimming removed 2 bases from V and 3 bases from J, with 14 bases in between. This CDR3 contains 16 residues. CDR3 amino acids: CASSIPRDLYYNEQFF. CDR3 nucleotides: TGTGCCAGTAGTATACCCCGGGACCTATACTACAATGAGCAGTTCTTC. Drawing the rest from reference TRBV19 and TRBJ2-1, the complete variable domain is DGGITQSPKYLFRKEGQNVTLSCEQNLNHDAMYWYRQDPGQGLRLIYYSQIVNDFQKGDIAEGYSVSREKKESFPLTVTSAQKNPTAFYLCASSIPRDLYYNEQFFGPGTRLTVL.

V usage is TRBV19 and J usage is TRBJ2-3, with D perhaps TRBD1 or TRBD2 (5 bases each). CDR1 and CDR2 (germline): LNHDA, SQIVND (reference sequence). This CDR3 is 14 amino acids long. Trimming left V 1 base short and J 2 bases short, with 7 bases between. The CDR3 spells CASSIGGTTDTQYF. CDR3 DNA: TGTGCCAGTAGTATAGGGGGGACCACAGATACGCAGTATTTT.